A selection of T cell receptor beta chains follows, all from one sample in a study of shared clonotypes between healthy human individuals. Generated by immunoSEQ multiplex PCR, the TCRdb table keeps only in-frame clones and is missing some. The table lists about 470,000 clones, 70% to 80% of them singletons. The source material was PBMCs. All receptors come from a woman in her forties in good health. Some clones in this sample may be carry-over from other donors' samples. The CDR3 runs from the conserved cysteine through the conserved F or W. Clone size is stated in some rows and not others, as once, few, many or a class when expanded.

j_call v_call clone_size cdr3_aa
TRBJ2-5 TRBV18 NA CASSQRDGTGETQYF
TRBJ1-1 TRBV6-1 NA CASIPDSRTEAFF
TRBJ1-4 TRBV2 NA CASQQDGEKLFF
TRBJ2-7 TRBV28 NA CASSGFSGSYEQYF
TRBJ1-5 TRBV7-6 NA CASIDAGQPDNQPQHF
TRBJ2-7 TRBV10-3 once CAISEPGTSASYEQYF
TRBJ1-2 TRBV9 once CASSVGGAGANYGHTF
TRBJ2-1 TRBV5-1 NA CASSPRTGRNEQFF
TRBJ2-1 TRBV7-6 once CASSLALGGGRANEQFF
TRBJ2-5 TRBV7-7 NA CASSPLGIAGHQETQYF
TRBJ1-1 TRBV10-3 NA CASSRTENTEAFF
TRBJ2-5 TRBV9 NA CASSTTSGSVETQYF
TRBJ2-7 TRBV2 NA CASSQGLAGDEQYF
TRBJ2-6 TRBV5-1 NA CASSTGQGRTGANVLTF
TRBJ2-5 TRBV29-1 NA CSVGGLGEGRTQYF
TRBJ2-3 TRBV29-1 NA CSSTGNTDTQYF
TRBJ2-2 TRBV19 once CASSLSSRGTGELFF
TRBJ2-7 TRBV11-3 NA CASSPSGPRSHEQYF
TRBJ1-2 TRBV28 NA CASSWGQVNLLANYGYTF
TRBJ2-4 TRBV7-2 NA CASTLGTGVILAKNIQYF
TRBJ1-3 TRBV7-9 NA CASGLWALKGNTIYF
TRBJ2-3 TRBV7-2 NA CASSLAGLVTDTQYF
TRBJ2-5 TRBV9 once CASSVTWYQETQYF
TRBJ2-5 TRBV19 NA CASSISRIETQYF
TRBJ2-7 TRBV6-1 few CAGMGTGTYEQYF
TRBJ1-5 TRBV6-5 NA CASSYSRPRGSQPQHF
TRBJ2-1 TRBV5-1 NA CASSLATGRGNEQFF
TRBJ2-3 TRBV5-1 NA CASSWAGTTDTQYF
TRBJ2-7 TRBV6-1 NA CASHPGQGTEQYF
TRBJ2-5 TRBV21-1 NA CASSNRAGGHLGETQYF
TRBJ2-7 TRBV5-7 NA CASSSGTSGRGTYEQYF
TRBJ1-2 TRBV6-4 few CASSDGSQGYTF
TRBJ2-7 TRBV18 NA CASSPDQGNGQYF
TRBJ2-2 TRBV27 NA CASSLYRGATGELFF
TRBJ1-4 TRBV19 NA CASSKWDLNEKLFF
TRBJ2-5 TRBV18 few CASSPRVAPKRWGQYF
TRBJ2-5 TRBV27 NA CASSLSGGRGETQYF
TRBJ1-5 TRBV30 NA CAWTRTLSNQPQHF
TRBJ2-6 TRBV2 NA CASWRGWGANVLTF